This T cell receptor (beta chain) was retrieved from a study of blood T cells in healthy people across ages. Peripheral blood, approximately 10 milliliters per donor, was collected. Primers used in a second PCR of about 6 to 11 cycles were a sample-barcoded 5' primer and a J-beta primer mix. Every sample gave at least 3 million paired-end reads containing CDR3. One entry per CDR3 protein, called by TCRdb with MiXCR from the 5' RACE reads. The sample records 1,500,000 or so distinct CDR3 sequences, approximately 59% being singletons. This clonotype was detected a few times. Sequencing was performed on blood. The receptor was isolated from a man in his late teens or twenties in good health.

CDR3 sequence: CASSSHTLGEQYF. The DNA for the CDR3 is TGTGCCAGCAGCTCTCATACCCTGGGCGAGCAGTACTTC. The chain joins TRBV7-8 to TRBJ2-4; no clear D gene. TRBJ2-7 matches the DNA end more closely, so the J call is doubtful. Germline assignment: CDR1 SGHVS and CDR2 FQNEAQ. This CDR3 is 13 amino acids long.